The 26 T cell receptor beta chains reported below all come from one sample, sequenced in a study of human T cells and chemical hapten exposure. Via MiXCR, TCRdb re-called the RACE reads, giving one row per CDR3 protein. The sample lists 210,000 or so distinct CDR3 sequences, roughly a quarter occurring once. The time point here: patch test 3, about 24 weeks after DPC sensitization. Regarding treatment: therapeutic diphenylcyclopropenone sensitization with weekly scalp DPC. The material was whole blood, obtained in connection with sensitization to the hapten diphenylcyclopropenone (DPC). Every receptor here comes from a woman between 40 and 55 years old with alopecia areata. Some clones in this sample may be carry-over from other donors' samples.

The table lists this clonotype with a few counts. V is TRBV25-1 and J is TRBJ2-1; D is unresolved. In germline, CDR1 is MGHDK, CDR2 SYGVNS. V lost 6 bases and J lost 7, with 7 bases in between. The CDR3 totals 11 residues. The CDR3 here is CASRRVNEQFF. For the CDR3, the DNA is TGTGCCAGCAGAAGGGTGAATGAGCAGTTCTTC.

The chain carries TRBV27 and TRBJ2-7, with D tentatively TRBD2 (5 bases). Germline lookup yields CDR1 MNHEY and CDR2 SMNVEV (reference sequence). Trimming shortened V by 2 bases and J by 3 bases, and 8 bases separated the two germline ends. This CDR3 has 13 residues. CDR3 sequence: CASSLRESYEQYF. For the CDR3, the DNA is TGTGCCAGCAGTTTAAGGGAGAGCTACGAGCAGTACTTC.

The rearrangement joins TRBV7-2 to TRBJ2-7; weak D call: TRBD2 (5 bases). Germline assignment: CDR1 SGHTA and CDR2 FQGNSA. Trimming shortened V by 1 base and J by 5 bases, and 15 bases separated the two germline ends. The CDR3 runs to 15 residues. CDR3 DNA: TGTGCCAGCAGCTTAGTCCCCCCAGGAGGAGACGAGCAGTACTTC. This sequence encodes CASSLVPPGGDEQYF.

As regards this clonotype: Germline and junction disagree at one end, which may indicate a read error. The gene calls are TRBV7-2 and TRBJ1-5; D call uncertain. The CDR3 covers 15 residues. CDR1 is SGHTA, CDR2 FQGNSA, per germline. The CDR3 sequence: CASSLARGSTQPQHF. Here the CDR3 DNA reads TGTGCCAGCAGCTTAGCGCGCGGGAGCACTCAGCCCCAGCATTTT.

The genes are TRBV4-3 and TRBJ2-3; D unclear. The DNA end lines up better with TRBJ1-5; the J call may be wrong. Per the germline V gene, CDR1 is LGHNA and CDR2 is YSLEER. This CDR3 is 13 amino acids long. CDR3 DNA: TGCGCCAGCAGCCCGTCCCTGTCGGATACGCAGCATTTT. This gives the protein CASSPSLSDTQHF.

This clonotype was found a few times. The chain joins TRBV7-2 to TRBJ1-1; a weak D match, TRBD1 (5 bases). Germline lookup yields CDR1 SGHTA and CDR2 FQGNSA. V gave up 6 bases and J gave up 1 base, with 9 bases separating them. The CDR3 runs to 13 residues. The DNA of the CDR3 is TGTGCCAGCAGGAGACAGACGAACACTGAAGCTTTCTTT. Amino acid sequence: CASRRQTNTEAFF. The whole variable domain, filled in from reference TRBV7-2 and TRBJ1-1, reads GAGVSQSPSNKVTEKGKDVELRCDPISGHTALYWYRQSLGQGLEFLIYFQGNSAPDKSGLPSDRFSAERTGGSVSTLTIQRTQQEDSAVYLCASRRQTNTEAFFGQGTRLTVV.

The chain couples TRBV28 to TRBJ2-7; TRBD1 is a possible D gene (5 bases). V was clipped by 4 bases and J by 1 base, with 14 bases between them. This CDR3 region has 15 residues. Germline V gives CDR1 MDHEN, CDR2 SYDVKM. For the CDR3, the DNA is TGTGCCAGCAGTTCACCCTCGACAGCTTCCTACGAGCAGTACTTC. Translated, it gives CASSSPSTASYEQYF. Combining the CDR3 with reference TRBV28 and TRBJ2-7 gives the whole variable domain DVKVTQSSRYLVKRTGEKVFLECVQDMDHENMFWYRQDPGLGLRLIYFSYDVKMKEKGDIPEGYSVSREKKERFSLILESASTNQTSMYLCASSSPSTASYEQYFGPGTRLTVT.

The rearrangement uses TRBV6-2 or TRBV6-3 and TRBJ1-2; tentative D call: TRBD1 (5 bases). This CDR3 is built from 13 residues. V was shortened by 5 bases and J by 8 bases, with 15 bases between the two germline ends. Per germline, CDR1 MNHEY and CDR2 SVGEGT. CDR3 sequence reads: CASSTSTDIGYTF. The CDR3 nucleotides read TGTGCCAGCAGTACATCGACAGATATCGGCTACACCTTC.

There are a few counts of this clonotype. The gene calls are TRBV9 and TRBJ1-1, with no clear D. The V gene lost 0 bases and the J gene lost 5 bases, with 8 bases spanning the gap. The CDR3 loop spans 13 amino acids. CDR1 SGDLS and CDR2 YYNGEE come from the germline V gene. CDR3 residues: CASSVGVDTEAFF. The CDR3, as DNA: TGTGCCAGCAGCGTAGGGGTCGATACTGAAGCTTTCTTT.

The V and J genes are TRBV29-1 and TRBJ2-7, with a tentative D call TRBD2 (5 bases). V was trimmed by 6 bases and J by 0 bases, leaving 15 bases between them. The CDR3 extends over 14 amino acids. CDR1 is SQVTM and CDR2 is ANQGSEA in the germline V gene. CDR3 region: CSVPRPGSSYEQYF. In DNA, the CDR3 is TGCAGCGTGCCGCGTCCGGGGAGCTCCTACGAGCAGTACTTC.

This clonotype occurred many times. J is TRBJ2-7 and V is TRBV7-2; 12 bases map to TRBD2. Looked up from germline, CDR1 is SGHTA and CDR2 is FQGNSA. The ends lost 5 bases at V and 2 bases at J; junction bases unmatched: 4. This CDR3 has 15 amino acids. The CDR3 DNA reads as TGTGCCAGCAGCCTAAGGACTAGCGGGACCTACGAGCAGTACTTC. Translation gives CASSLRTSGTYEQYF.

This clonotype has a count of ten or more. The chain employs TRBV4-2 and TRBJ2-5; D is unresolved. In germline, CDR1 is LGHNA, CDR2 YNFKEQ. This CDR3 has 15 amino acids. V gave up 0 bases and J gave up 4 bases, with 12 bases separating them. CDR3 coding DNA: TGTGCCAGCAGCCAAGACCCCGGTGGCTCAGAGACCCAGTACTTC. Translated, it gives CASSQDPGGSETQYF.

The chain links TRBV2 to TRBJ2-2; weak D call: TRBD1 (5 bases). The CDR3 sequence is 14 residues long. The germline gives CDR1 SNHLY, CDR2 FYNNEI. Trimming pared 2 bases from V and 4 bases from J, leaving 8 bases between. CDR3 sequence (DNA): TGTGCCAGCAGTGAACAGGGTTCCACCGGGGAGCTGTTTTTT. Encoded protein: CASSEQGSTGELFF.

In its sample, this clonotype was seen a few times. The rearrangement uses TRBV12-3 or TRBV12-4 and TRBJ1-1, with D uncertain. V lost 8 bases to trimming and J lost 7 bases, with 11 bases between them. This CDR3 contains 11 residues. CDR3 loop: CASVLDLEAFF. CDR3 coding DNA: TGTGCCAGCGTGTTGGACCTTGAAGCTTTCTTT.

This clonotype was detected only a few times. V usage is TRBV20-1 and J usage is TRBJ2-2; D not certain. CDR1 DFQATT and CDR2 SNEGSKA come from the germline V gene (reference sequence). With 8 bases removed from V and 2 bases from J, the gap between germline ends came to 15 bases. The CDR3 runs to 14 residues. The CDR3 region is CSTPKTVNTGELFF. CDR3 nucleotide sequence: TGCAGTACCCCTAAAACGGTTAACACCGGGGAGCTGTTTTTT.

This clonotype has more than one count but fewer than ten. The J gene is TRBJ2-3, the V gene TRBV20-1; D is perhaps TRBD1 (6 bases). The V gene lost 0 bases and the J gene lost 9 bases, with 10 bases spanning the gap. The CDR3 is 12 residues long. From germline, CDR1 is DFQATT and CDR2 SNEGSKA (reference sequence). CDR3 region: CSAREGANTQYF. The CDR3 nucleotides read TGCAGTGCTAGAGAGGGGGCTAACACGCAGTATTTT.

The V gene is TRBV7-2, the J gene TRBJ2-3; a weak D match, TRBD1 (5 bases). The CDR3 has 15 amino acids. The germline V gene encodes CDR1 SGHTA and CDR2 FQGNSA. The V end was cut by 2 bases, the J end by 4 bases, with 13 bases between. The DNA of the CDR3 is TGTGCCAGCAGCTTAACGGCCAGGGTCTCAGATACGCAGTATTTT. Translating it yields CASSLTARVSDTQYF.

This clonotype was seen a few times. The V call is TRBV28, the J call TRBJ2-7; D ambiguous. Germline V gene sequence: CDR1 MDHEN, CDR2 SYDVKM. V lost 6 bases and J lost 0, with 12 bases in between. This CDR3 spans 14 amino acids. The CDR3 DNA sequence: TGTGCCAGCAGCAACCCTCATCCCTCCTACGAGCAGTACTTC. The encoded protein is CASSNPHPSYEQYF.

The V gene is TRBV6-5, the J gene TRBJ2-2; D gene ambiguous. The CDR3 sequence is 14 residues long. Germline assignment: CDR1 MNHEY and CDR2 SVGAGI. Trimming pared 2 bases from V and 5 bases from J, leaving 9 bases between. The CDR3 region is CASSYGPQTGELFF. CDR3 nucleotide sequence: TGTGCCAGCAGTTACGGGCCGCAAACCGGGGAGCTGTTTTTT.

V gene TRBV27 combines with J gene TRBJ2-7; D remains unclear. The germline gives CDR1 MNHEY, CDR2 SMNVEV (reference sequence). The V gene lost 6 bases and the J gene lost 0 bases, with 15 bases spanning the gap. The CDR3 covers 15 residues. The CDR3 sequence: CASRKAAISSYEQYF. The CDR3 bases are TGTGCCAGCAGAAAGGCGGCCATCAGCTCCTACGAGCAGTACTTC.

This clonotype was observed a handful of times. As DNA, the CDR3 is TGTGCCACCAGTGTAGCGGGACCCACTGGCTATGGCTACACCTTC. Amino acids: CATSVAGPTGYGYTF. V gene TRBV24-1 combines with J gene TRBJ1-2; D perhaps matches TRBD1 (5 bases). V lost 5 bases, J lost 4 bases, and 16 bases lay in between. Germline V gene lookup returns CDR1 KGHDR and CDR2 SFDVKD. This CDR3 region has 15 residues.

This CDR3 reads CASSSTGLTYGYTF. CDR3 nucleotides: TGTGCCAGCAGTTCCACCGGCTTAACCTATGGCTACACCTTC. The chain is built from TRBV6-2 or TRBV6-3 and TRBJ1-2, with unresolved D. Trimming stripped 4 bases from V and 4 bases from J, with 13 bases between. The CDR3 length is 14 residues. Germline V lookup: CDR1 MNHEY, CDR2 SVGEGT.

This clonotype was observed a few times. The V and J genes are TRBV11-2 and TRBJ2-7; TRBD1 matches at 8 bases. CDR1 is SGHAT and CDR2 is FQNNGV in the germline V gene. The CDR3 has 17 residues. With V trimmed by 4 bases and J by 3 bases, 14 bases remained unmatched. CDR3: CASSSHRGQAGVYEQYF. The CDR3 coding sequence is TGTGCCAGCAGCTCCCACCGGGGACAGGCTGGCGTCTACGAGCAGTACTTC.

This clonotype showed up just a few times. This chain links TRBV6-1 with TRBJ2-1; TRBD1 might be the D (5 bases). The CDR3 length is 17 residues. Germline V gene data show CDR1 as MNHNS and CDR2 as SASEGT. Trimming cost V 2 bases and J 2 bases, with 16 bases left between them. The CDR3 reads CASSELPGSIPYNEQFF. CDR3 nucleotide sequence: TGTGCCAGCAGTGAATTGCCAGGGTCGATCCCCTACAATGAGCAGTTCTTC.

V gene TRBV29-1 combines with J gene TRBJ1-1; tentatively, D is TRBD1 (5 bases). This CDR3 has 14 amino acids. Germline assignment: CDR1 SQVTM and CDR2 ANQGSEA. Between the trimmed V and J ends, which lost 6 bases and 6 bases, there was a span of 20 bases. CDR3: CSVAGQAQHAEAFF. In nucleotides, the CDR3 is TGCAGCGTGGCGGGGCAGGCACAACACGCTGAAGCTTTCTTT.

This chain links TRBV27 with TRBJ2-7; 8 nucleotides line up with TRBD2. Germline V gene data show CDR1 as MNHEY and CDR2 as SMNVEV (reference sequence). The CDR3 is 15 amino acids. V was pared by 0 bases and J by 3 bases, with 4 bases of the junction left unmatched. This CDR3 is CASSLSAGGVYEQYF. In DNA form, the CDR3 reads TGTGCCAGCAGTTTATCGGCGGGAGGTGTCTACGAGCAGTACTTC.